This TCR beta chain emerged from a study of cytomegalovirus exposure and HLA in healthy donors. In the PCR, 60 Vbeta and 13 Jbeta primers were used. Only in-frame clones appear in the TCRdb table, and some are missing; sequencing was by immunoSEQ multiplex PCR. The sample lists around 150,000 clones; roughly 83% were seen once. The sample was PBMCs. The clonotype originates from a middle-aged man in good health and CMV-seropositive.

The CDR3 bases are TGTGCCAGCTCACCACCGCAACAGGGGGCTGGAGTCACCGGGGAGCTGTTTTTT. Its translation: CASSPPQQGAGVTGELFF. J is TRBJ2-2 and V is TRBV18; TRBD1 matches at 9 bases. CDR1 and CDR2 from the germline V gene are KGHSH and LQKENI. This CDR3 is built from 18 residues. V lost 0 bases to trimming and J lost 4 bases; unmatched junction nucleotides: 9. The whole variable domain, filled in from reference TRBV18 and TRBJ2-2, reads NAGVMQNPRHLVRRRGQEARLRCSPMKGHSHVYWYRQLPEEGLKFMVYLQKENIIDESGMPKERFSAEFPKEGPSILRIQQVVRGDSAAYFCASSPPQQGAGVTGELFFGEGSRLTVL.